The 7 T cell receptor beta chains listed next were all sequenced from one sample in a study of cytomegalovirus exposure and HLA in healthy donors. The PCR used 60 Vbeta and 13 Jbeta primers. The assay was immunoSEQ multiplex PCR, and TCRdb's table has in-frame clones only and misses some. The sample comprises about 160,000 clones, around three quarters of which are singletons, and approximately 3% rests with the top ten. Sample: PBMCs. The receptors stem from a woman between 35 and 50 years old in good health and CMV-seronegative.

A few counts support this clone. The V gene is TRBV4-1, the J gene TRBJ1-2; D possibly corresponds to TRBD1 (5 bases). Per the germline V gene, CDR1 is MGHRA and CDR2 is YSYEKL. Trimming left V 2 bases short and J 4 bases short, with 11 bases between. The CDR3 covers 14 residues. The CDR3 is CASSQMPGIYGYTF. CDR3 nucleotide sequence: TGCGCCAGCAGCCAAATGCCAGGGATCTATGGCTACACCTTC.

This clone has a single count. The rearrangement links TRBV27 to TRBJ2-7; 10 positions agree with TRBD1. Germline CDR1 MNHEY, CDR2 SMNVEV (reference sequence). This CDR3 contains 16 residues. With V trimmed by 0 bases and J by 1 base, 3 bases remained unmatched. CDR3 nucleotides: TGTGCCAGCAGTTTATCGTGGACAGGGGGTTCCTACGAGCAGTACTTC. Translation gives CASSLSWTGGSYEQYF.

The chain couples TRBV5-6 to TRBJ1-2, with TRBD1 matching over 9 bases. The V gene's germline CDR1 is SGHDT and CDR2 YYEEEE. Unmatched junction bases numbered 4, after V lost 0 bases and J lost 4 bases. The CDR3 consists of 15 residues. In DNA form, the CDR3 reads TGTGCCAGCAGCTTGGTGGGACAGGGTATCTATGGCTACACCTTC. It codes for CASSLVGQGIYGYTF.

The V call is TRBV5-1, the J call TRBJ2-1, with TRBD1 identical over 10 bases. V lost 4 bases and J lost 7; bases outside the gene matches: 8. The germline V gene has CDR1 SGHRS and CDR2 YFSETQ. This CDR3 contains 15 residues. Here the CDR3 reads CASSPPTGGINEQFF. The CDR3 DNA is TGCGCCAGCAGCCCTCCGACAGGGGGCATAAATGAGCAGTTCTTC.

The rearrangement uses TRBV2 and TRBJ1-5, with 10 bases aligning to TRBD1. V lost 4 bases, J lost 0 bases, and 12 bases stayed unmatched. CDR1 SNHLY and CDR2 FYNNEI come from the germline V gene. This CDR3 spans 19 amino acids. The CDR3 DNA reads as TGTGCCAGCAGTGTCTTTGAAGGACAGGGGGGACATAGCAATCAGCCCCAGCATTTT. It encodes CASSVFEGQGGHSNQPQHF.

This chain links TRBV18 with TRBJ1-4, with D possibly being TRBD1 (6 bases). Germline CDR1 reads KGHSH; CDR2 reads LQKENI. Trimming stripped 6 bases from V and 2 bases from J, with 16 bases between. There are 16 residues in the CDR3. Written as DNA, the CDR3 is TGTGCCAGCTCTCGTCACGCAGGGGAGACTAATGAAAAACTGTTTTTT. Translating gives CASSRHAGETNEKLFF.

This clone was detected a few times. The rearrangement links TRBV11-2 to TRBJ2-7; no firm D call. The V and J ends lost 4 bases and 8 bases respectively, with 12 bases between them. CDR1 and CDR2 from the germline V gene are SGHAT and FQNNGV. The CDR3 is made up of 12 amino acids. The DNA for the CDR3 is TGTGCCAGCAGCTCCTCCCCAGCGAAGCAGTACTTC. This sequence encodes CASSSSPAKQYF.